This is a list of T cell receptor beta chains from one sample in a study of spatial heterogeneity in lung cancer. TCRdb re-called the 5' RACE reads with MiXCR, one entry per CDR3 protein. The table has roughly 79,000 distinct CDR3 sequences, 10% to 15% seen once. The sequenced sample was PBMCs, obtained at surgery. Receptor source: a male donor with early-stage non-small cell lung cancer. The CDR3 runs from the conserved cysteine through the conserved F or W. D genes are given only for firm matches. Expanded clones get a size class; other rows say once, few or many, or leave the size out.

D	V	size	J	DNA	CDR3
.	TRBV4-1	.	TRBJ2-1	TGCGCCAGCAGCCAAGGGGCGGAACGCTCCTACAATGAGCAGTTCTTC	CASSQGAERSYNEQFF
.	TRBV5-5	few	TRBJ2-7	TGTGCCAGCATCAGGCAATTGAGCTCCTACGAGCAGTACTTC	CASIRQLSSYEQYF
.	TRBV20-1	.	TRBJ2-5	TGCAGTGCTGAGGGGGAAGAGACCCAGTACTTC	CSAEGEETQYF
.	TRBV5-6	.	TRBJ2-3	TGTGCCAGCAGCGAGGAAGGGCGGAGCACAGATACGCAGTATTTT	CASSEEGRSTDTQYF
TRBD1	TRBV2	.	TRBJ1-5	TGTGCCAGCAGCCTGACAGGGAAAGGACAGCCCCAGCATTTT	CASSLTGKGQPQHF
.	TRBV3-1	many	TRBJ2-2	TGTGCCAGCATGAACACCGGGGAGCTGTTTTTT	CASMNTGELFF
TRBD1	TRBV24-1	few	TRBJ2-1	TGTGCCACCAGTGATCCTGGGACAGGGCTCCATGAGCAGTTCTTC	CATSDPGTGLHEQFF
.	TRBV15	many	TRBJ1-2	TGTGCCACCAGCAGTACAGTCGGAGGGTATGGCTACACCTTC	CATSSTVGGYGYTF
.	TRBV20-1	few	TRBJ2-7	TGCAGTGCTACCGGGACACAGAGCTCCTACGAGCAGTACTTC	CSATGTQSSYEQYF
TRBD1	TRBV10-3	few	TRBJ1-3	TGTGCCATCAACGAGGGGGCAAACTCTGGAAACACCATATATTTT	CAINEGANSGNTIYF
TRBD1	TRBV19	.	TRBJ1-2	TGTGCCAGTAGTATACGACCGGGACAGGGGGCGCTGGCCTATGGCTACACCTTC	CASSIRPGQGALAYGYTF
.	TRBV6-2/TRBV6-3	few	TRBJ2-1	TGTGCCAGCAGCCCGGGGCAGCTGGTCAATGAGCAGTTCTTC	CASSPGQLVNEQFF
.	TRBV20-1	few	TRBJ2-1	TGCAGTGCTACCCCTGGGTTTAGCGTTGACAATGAGCAGTTCTTC	CSATPGFSVDNEQFF
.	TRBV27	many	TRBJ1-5	TGTGCCAGCAGACCTGGCTCACCCCAGGGAAGGCGCAATCAGCCCCAGCATTTT	CASRPGSPQGRRNQPQHF
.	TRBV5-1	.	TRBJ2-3	TGCGCCAGCAGCTTGGGATCGATCACTAGCACAGATACGCAGTATTTT	CASSLGSITSTDTQYF
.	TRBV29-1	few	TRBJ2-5	TGCAGCGTTGCGAACAAAGATCGCCGCTCGGAGACCCAGTACTTC	CSVANKDRRSETQYF
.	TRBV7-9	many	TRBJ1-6	TGTGCCAGCAGCTTGGCCGATTCACCCCTCCACTTT	CASSLADSPLHF
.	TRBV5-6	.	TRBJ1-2	TGTGCCAGCAGCCTTCAGGGCACGGGCTACACCTTC	CASSLQGTGYTF
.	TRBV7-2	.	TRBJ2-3	TGTGCCAGCAGCCAAAATAGGCGGGATACGCAGTATTTT	CASSQNRRDTQYF
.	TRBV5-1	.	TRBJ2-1	TGCGCCAGCAGCGATGGCGGGGGCGATGAGCAGTTCTTC	CASSDGGGDEQFF
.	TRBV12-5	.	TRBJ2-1	TGTGCTAGTGGTTTGACGGGAACCTACAATGAGCAGTTCTTC	CASGLTGTYNEQFF
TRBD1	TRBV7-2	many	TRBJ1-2	TGTGCCAGCAGCTCATCAGGGGGAAGTTATGGCTACACCTTC	CASSSSGGSYGYTF
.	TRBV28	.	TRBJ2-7	TGTGCCAGCAGTTTTGGACAGAGGACCTACGAGCAGTACTTC	CASSFGQRTYEQYF
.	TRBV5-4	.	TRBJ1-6	TGTGCCAGCAGCTTGGTCGGGGACCGTAATTCACCCCTCCACTTT	CASSLVGDRNSPLHF
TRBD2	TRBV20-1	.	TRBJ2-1	TGCAGTGCAGGGGAGGGCAATGAGCAGTTCTTC	CSAGEGNEQFF
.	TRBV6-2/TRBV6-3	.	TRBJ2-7	TGTGCCAGCAGTCCAGGACTGATTTACGAGCAGTACTTC	CASSPGLIYEQYF
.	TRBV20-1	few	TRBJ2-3	TGCAGTGCCACGGATGGCGGATCCACAGATACGCAGTATTTT	CSATDGGSTDTQYF
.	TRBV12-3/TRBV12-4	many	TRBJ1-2	TGTGCCAGCAGTTTAGAGCCGTATGGCTACACCTTC	CASSLEPYGYTF
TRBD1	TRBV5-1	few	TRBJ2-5	TGCGCCAGCAGCTTGGCGCCAGGGGGAATTCAAGAGACCCAGTACTTC	CASSLAPGGIQETQYF
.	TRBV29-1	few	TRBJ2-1	TGCAGCGACTCCGACCGAGAACGGTGGAGTGAGCAGTTCTTC	CSDSDRERWSEQFF
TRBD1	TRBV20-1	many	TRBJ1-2	TGCAGTGCTAGGCAGGGGGTAGGCTATGGCTACACCTTC	CSARQGVGYGYTF
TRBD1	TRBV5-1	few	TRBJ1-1	TGCGCCAGCAGCCCAGGGACAGACGAAGCTTTCTTT	CASSPGTDEAFF
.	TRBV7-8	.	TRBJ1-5	TGTGCCAGCAGCTTAGATTTGTACAGCAATCAGCCCCAGCATTTT	CASSLDLYSNQPQHF
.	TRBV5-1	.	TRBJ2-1	TGCGCCAGCAGCTTGGACTTCTCCTACAATGAGCAGTTCTTC	CASSLDFSYNEQFF
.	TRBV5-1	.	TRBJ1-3	TGCGCCAGCAGTTGGAATTCGATCTCTGGAAACACCATATATTTT	CASSWNSISGNTIYF
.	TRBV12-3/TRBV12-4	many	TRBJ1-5	TGTGCCAGCAGTCTGGGGCAACAGCCCCAGCATTTT	CASSLGQQPQHF
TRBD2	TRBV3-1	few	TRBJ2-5	TGTGCCAGCAGCCCCTCCCTAGCTAGCGGGGGAGAGACCCAGTACTTC	CASSPSLASGGETQYF
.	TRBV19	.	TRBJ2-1	TGTGCCAGTAGTGTATCCTCTGACGGGGGGCCCTACAATGAGCAGTTCTTC	CASSVSSDGGPYNEQFF
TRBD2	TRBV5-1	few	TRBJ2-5	TGCGCCAGCAGCCTTGGACTAGCGGGGGGGCAGCAAGAGACCCAGTACTTC	CASSLGLAGGQQETQYF
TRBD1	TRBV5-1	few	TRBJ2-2	TGCGCCAGCAGCTTAATCTCAGGGGGTACAACCGGGGAGCTGTTTTTT	CASSLISGGTTGELFF
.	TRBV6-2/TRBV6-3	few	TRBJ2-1	TGTGCCAGCAGTCTCAAGGGGGACTATCCGCCTTACAATGAGCAGTTCTTC	CASSLKGDYPPYNEQFF
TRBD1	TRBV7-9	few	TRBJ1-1	TGTGCCAGCAGCTTGGGGACAGGGAGGAGCACTGAAGCTTTCTTT	CASSLGTGRSTEAFF
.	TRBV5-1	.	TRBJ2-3	TGCGCCAGCAGCTTGGAGGTGGGACCCGATACGCAGTATTTT	CASSLEVGPDTQYF
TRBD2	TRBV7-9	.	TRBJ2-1	TGTGCCAGCAGCCCCGGACGGTCTAGCGGGGATGAGCAGTTCTTC	CASSPGRSSGDEQFF
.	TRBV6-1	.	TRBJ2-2	TGTGCCAGCAGTGAATTGAGGGCCGGGGAGCTGTTTTTT	CASSELRAGELFF
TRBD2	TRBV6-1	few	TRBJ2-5	TGTGCCAGCAGTATCTGGACTAGCGGGGGGGCAGAAGAGACCCAGTACTTC	CASSIWTSGGAEETQYF
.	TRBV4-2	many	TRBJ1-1	TGTGCCAGCACCCGGGGGCAGACGGGCACTGAAGCTTTCTTT	CASTRGQTGTEAFF
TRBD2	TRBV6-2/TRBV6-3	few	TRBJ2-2	TGTGCCAGCAAATTAGCGGGGGGGCCGACCGGGGAGCTGTTTTTT	CASKLAGGPTGELFF
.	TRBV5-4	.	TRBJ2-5	TGTGCCAGCAGCCCTGGGACTGAAGCTGGGACCCAGTACTTC	CASSPGTEAGTQYF
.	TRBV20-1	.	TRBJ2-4	TGCAGTGCTTTGCAGGGGAGTGGCAAAAACATTCAGTACTTC	CSALQGSGKNIQYF
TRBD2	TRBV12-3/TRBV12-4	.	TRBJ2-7	TGTGCCAGCAGTTTGGGTCCGCGGGGGTACGAGCAGTACTTC	CASSLGPRGYEQYF
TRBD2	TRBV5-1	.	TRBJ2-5	TGCGCCAGCAGCCCCTTAGCGGGGGTACAAGAGACCCAGTACTTC	CASSPLAGVQETQYF
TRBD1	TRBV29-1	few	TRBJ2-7	TGCAGCGTCGGACAGGGGGCGAGGTACGAGCAGTACTTC	CSVGQGARYEQYF
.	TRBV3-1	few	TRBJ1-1	TGTGCCAGCAGCCAAGATAAGAAGGGGGTGAACACTGAAGCTTTCTTT	CASSQDKKGVNTEAFF
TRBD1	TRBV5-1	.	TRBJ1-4	TGCGCCAGCAGCCACGGACAGGGAGGAGGTGAAAAACTGTTTTTT	CASSHGQGGGEKLFF
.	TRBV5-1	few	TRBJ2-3	TGCGCCAGCAGCTTGGATGGCAAAGACACAGATACGCAGTATTTT	CASSLDGKDTDTQYF
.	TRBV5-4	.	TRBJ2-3	TGTGCCAGCAGCTTGATAACCACAGATACGCAGTATTTT	CASSLITTDTQYF
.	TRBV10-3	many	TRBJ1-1	TGTGCCGTCCGAGTCCTAGAAGGTGAAGCTTTCTTT	CAVRVLEGEAFF
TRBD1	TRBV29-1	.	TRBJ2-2	TGCAGCGTTCCGGGACAGGGGAACACCGGGGAGCTGTTTTTT	CSVPGQGNTGELFF